This TCR beta chain appears in the sequencing data of a study of vaccination effects on CD4 cells after COVID-19. Study-wide background: Sampling occurred a median 72 days post second dose, range 14 to 241.

About this clone: Its antigen is unknown.

The assay was immunoSEQ multiplex PCR, and TCRdb's table has in-frame clones only and misses some. The sample has 70,000 to 85,000 clones, over 70% seen once; the top ten hold approximately 1.2%. Antigen-specific CD4+ T cells expanded by the ViraFEST assay with viral peptide pools were then sequenced. The culture ran for 10 days before CD4+ T cells were isolated. Everyone in the study got two shots of either the BNT162b2 or mRNA-1273 vaccine. Wells containing a few million PBMC each were cultured with 10 IU/ml IL-2 and 10 ug/ml peptides. J was trimmed by 3 bases and V by 6 bases; bases with no gene match: 8. The CDR3 is 15 residues long. Germline loops: CDR1 LNHDA, CDR2 SQIVND (reference sequence).

The chain couples TRBV19 to TRBJ1-5, with 7 bases fitting TRBD1. This specimen was CD4+ T cells from PBMCs cultured with HCoV-229E spike peptides, taken after COVID-19 vaccination. The TCR sequence derives from a human donor who received a COVID-19 vaccine. CDR3 region: CASSLDRKFNQPQHF. The CDR3 DNA is TGTGCCAGTAGCCTGGACAGGAAATTCAATCAGCCCCAGCATTTT.